This TCR beta chain was retrieved from a study of graft-versus-host responses after intestinal transplantation. Study overall: Recipients obtained multivisceral, liver-intestinal, or isolated intestinal transplants. All recipients got anti-thymocyte globulin induction, then tacrolimus and steroids for 2 to 4 years. Notes on the study in general: Early after transplant, HvG declines were associated with peak levels of circulating GvH clones.

Only in-frame clones appear in the TCRdb table, and some are missing; sequencing was by immunoSEQ multiplex PCR. The sample holds tens of thousands of clones, more than 80% seen once. Germline CDR1 MNHEY, CDR2 SVGAGI. The CDR3 has 15 amino acids. V gave up 5 bases and J gave up 3 bases, with 13 bases separating them. Points on this clone: What it binds is not known.

This specimen consisted of PBMCs, obtained approximately 660 days after intestinal transplant. The V call is TRBV6-5, the J call TRBJ2-2; TRBD1 might be the D (6 bases). The TCR sequence derives from a human patient who received an intestinal transplant, so some T cells may come from the graft donor. The CDR3 reads CASSPDRSYTGELFF. The DNA of the CDR3 is TGTGCCAGCAGTCCCGACAGGAGCTACACCGGGGAGCTGTTTTTT.